This TCR beta chain was sequenced during a study of neurological immune-mediated disorders. Study conclusions and caveats: Subjects shared no identical expanded-clone CDR3 amino acid sequences, suggesting private TCR-beta repertoires in all groups.

This clonotype was picked up a small number of times. Its cognate antigen is unknown. The cDNA came from 5'RACE, which used 10-nucleotide random UMIs. MiXCR, applied by TCRdb to the 5' RACE reads, yields one record per CDR3 protein. In the table there are tens of thousands of distinct CDR3 sequences, 6% to 7.5% of which are singletons. Germline CDR1 reads KGHSH; CDR2 reads LQKENI. This CDR3 has 16 residues. Trimming took 3 bases from V and 1 from J; bases not matched to a gene: 5. Sequencing was carried out using CD4+ T cells from blood. V gene TRBV18 combines with J gene TRBJ2-2, with 7 bases aligning to TRBD1. The receptor was derived from a man between 45 and 60 years old in good health. This chain's CDR3 is CASSPGQVQNTGELFF. The CDR3 DNA sequence: TGTGCCAGCTCACCCGGACAGGTCCAGAACACCGGGGAGCTGTTTTTT.